One and the same sample provided the 13 T cell receptor beta chains below, sequenced in a study of cytomegalovirus exposure and HLA in healthy donors. The PCR used 60 Vbeta and 13 Jbeta primers. Assay: immunoSEQ multiplex PCR; the TCRdb copy retains only in-frame clones and omits some. The sample has 55,000 to 85,000 clones, roughly 89% seen once. Material for sequencing was PBMCs. The receptors stem from a woman aged 25 to 39 in good health and CMV-seronegative.

This chain connects TRBV5-4 to TRBJ2-5, with D perhaps TRBD1 (6 bases). The V gene's germline CDR1 is SGHNT and CDR2 YYREEE (reference sequence). V lost 0 bases to trimming and J lost 5 bases, with 17 bases between them. The CDR3 is 16 residues long. The DNA of the CDR3 is TGTGCCAGCAGCTTGGACCCGGGACACCTAGGGGAGACCCAGTACTTC. Translated, it gives CASSLDPGHLGETQYF.

This clone was counted a few times. The chain carries TRBV5-6 and TRBJ2-3; the match to TRBD1 covers 8 bases. The V gene's germline CDR1 is SGHDT and CDR2 YYEEEE. The J segment lost 3 bases and the V segment lost 5 bases, leaving 11 bases of the junction unmatched. The CDR3 extends over 16 amino acids. In DNA form, the CDR3 reads TGTGCCAGCAGTAACCGCCAGGGGGCATCGACAGATACGCAGTATTTT. Protein: CASSNRQGASTDTQYF.

The V call is TRBV18, the J call TRBJ1-3, with D possibly being TRBD1 (5 bases). Trimming shortened V by 3 bases and J by 4 bases, and 13 bases separated the two germline ends. CDR1 and CDR2 (germline): KGHSH, LQKENI. The CDR3 is 15 amino acids. CDR3 sequence reads: CASSPRVASGNTIYF. The CDR3 DNA is TGTGCCAGCTCACCCAGGGTAGCCTCCGGAAACACCATATATTTT.

This chain uses TRBV9 with TRBJ2-3; a possible D gene is TRBD2 (6 bases). The V gene lost 2 bases and the J gene lost 4 bases, with 8 bases spanning the gap. Per the germline V gene, CDR1 is SGDLS and CDR2 is YYNGEE. The CDR3 contains 13 residues. The CDR3 protein is CASSVGGADTQYF. The DNA of the CDR3 is TGTGCCAGCAGCGTCGGGGGAGCAGATACGCAGTATTTT.

This clone was counted a single time. This sequence joins TRBV5-1 and TRBJ2-5, with TRBD1 matching over 8 bases. CDR1 is SGHRS, CDR2 YFSETQ, per germline. The CDR3 is made up of 14 amino acids. V was clipped by 4 bases and J by 6 bases; unmatched bases: 8. The DNA for the CDR3 is TGCGCCAGCAGCCCTGACAGGGGTGGTCAGACCCAGTACTTC. Its protein product is CASSPDRGGQTQYF. The complete variable domain, with remaining parts taken from reference TRBV5-1 and TRBJ2-5, reads KAGVTQTPRYLIKTRGQQVTLSCSPISGHRSVSWYQQTPGQGLQFLFEYFSETQRNKGNFPGRFSGRQFSNSRSEMNVSTLELGDSALYLCASSPDRGGQTQYFGPGTRLLVL.

The chain couples TRBV4-2 to TRBJ2-3, with D possibly matching TRBD1 (6 bases). Germline CDR1 and CDR2: LGHNA and YNFKEQ. This CDR3 region has 14 residues. V was cut by 1 base and J by 4 bases, with 9 bases left in between. The CDR3 coding sequence is TGTGCCAGCAGCCAAGGGACAGAGGCAGATACGCAGTATTTT. It specifies CASSQGTEADTQYF.

The chain uses TRBV6-4 and TRBJ2-3; D is possibly TRBD1 (6 bases). Germline V CDR1 and CDR2: MRHNA, SNTAGT. V dropped 5 bases and J dropped 0 bases, with 12 bases sitting between them. The CDR3 is 15 amino acids. As DNA, the CDR3 is TGTGCCAGCAGTCCAGGGGCCAGAAGCACAGATACGCAGTATTTT. This encodes CASSPGARSTDTQYF.

V gene TRBV6-5 combines with J gene TRBJ1-3; 8 nucleotides line up with TRBD1. CDR1 MNHEY and CDR2 SVGAGI come from the germline V gene. The CDR3 is 14 residues long. The junction had 3 bases not matched to a gene; V was cut back by 4 bases and J by 4 bases. The chain's CDR3 is CASSSDRAGNTIYF. The DNA for the CDR3 is TGTGCCAGCAGTTCGGACAGGGCCGGAAACACCATATATTTT.

The chain is built from TRBV14 and TRBJ2-7; 11 bases map to TRBD1. CDR1 is SGHDN, CDR2 FVKESK, per germline. V lost 6 bases and J lost 7; bases outside the gene matches: 5. The CDR3 loop spans 13 amino acids. For the CDR3, the DNA is TGTGCCAGCAGTTGGACAGGGGGCGATGAGCAGTACTTC. Amino acids: CASSWTGGDEQYF.

In this sample, this clone turned up a few times. The chain recombines TRBV5-1 with TRBJ1-4; D is perhaps TRBD1 (5 bases). This CDR3 has 13 residues. Per germline, CDR1 SGHRS and CDR2 YFSETQ. Trimming took 2 bases from V and 4 from J, leaving 6 bases between them. The CDR3 DNA sequence: TGCGCCAGCAGCTTCGGGGGTAATGAAAAACTGTTTTTT. Translation gives CASSFGGNEKLFF.

The chain combines TRBV29-1 with TRBJ2-4; 14 nucleotides line up with TRBD2. This CDR3 is built from 16 residues. Per germline, CDR1 SQVTM and CDR2 ANQGSEA. Trimming cost V 7 bases and J 6 bases; bases outside gene matches: 11. CDR3 amino acids: CSARSGTSGSGNIQYF. The CDR3, as DNA: TGCAGCGCCCGGTCCGGGACTAGCGGGAGTGGAAACATTCAGTACTTC.

The chain recombines TRBV7-9 with TRBJ2-5; weak D call: TRBD1 (5 bases). The ends were cut back, 4 bases at V and 2 bases at J, with 14 bases in the middle. Germline V lookup: CDR1 SEHNR, CDR2 FQNEAQ (reference sequence). CDR3 length: 15 residues. CDR3 loop: CASSSRSTVQETQYF. The CDR3 DNA is TGTGCCAGCAGCTCCCGTTCGACAGTTCAAGAGACCCAGTACTTC. The full variable domain, its missing parts supplied by reference TRBV7-9 and TRBJ2-5, is DTGVSQNPRHKITKRGQNVTFRCDPISEHNRLYWYRQTLGQGPEFLTYFQNEAQLEKSRLLSDRFSAERPKGSFSTLEIQRTEQGDSAMYLCASSSRSTVQETQYFGPGTRLLVL.

This rearrangement joins TRBV11-3 to TRBJ2-7, with 11 bases fitting TRBD1. There are 17 residues in the CDR3. After removal of 2 bases from V and 4 bases from J, the junction contained 10 bases not matched to a gene. The V gene's germline CDR1 is SGHNT and CDR2 YENEEA. The CDR3 coding sequence is TGTGCCAGCAGCTTAAGCCCAGGACAGGGGGCTAGGTACGAGCAGTACTTC. It translates to CASSLSPGQGARYEQYF.